This T cell receptor beta chain comes out of a study of early T cells in non-severe SARS-CoV-2 infection. MiXCR, applied by TCRdb to the 5' RACE reads, yields one record per CDR3 protein. Of tens of thousands of distinct CDR3 sequences listed, 15% are singletons. The table lists this clonotype with many counts. CDR3 length: 13 amino acids. Germline V gene lookup returns CDR1 SQVTM and CDR2 ANQGSEA. V dropped 8 bases and J dropped 7 bases, with 18 bases sitting between them. The sample was whole blood, taken at baseline. The TCR comes from an adult who was a healthcare worker with PCR-confirmed SARS-CoV-2 infection or an uninfected control (not recorded which). The chain employs TRBV29-1 and TRBJ2-1, with D uncertain. The CDR3: CSYPLGFRNEQFF. CDR3 DNA sequence: TGCAGCTACCCCCTTGGGTTCCGAAATGAGCAGTTCTTC.